The 13 T cell receptor beta chains listed next were all sequenced from one sample in a study of T-cell memory formation after mild COVID-19. TCRdb fed the 5' RACE reads into MiXCR, producing one record per CDR3 protein. The sample shows 300,000 to 400,000 distinct CDR3 sequences, roughly an eighth of them seen only once. The sample comprised PBMCs or a T cell subset sorted from them (not recorded which). These receptors all come from a man younger than 35 who had mild COVID-19 (a few samples of this study predate the infection). Cell type and time point are not known.

In its sample, this clonotype was seen a few times. The CDR3 reads CASSFGGAGTQYF. CDR3 DNA sequence: TGTGCCAGCAGCTTTGGGGGGGCAGGAACGCAGTATTTT. The gene calls are TRBV7-3 and TRBJ2-3; D may be TRBD2 (7 bases). Trimming pared 3 bases from V and 9 bases from J, leaving 13 bases between. CDR3 length: 13 residues. Germline lookup yields CDR1 SGHTA and CDR2 FQGTGA.

The V and J genes are TRBV4-1 and TRBJ2-5; TRBD2 might be the D (6 bases). The CDR3 sequence is 15 residues long. The germline CDR1 and CDR2 sequences are MGHRA and YSYEKL. Trimming cost V 4 bases and J 5 bases, with 17 bases left between them. The CDR3 DNA is TGCGCCAGCAGCCCTGGACTGGCGGGGTACGAGACCCAGTACTTC. As protein: CASSPGLAGYETQYF.

This clonotype has only a few counts. The V call is TRBV19, the J call TRBJ1-1, with no clear D. The V end was cut by 3 bases, the J end by 0 bases, with 8 bases between. The CDR3 sequence is 14 residues long. The V gene's germline CDR1 is LNHDA and CDR2 SQIVND (reference sequence). The CDR3 loop reads CASSIPPVNTEAFF. The DNA for the CDR3 is TGTGCCAGTAGTATTCCCCCAGTGAACACTGAAGCTTTCTTT.

This clonotype has just a few counts. V gene TRBV4-1 combines with J gene TRBJ1-2; unclear D gene. The CDR3 length is 15 residues. Per the germline V gene, CDR1 is MGHRA and CDR2 is YSYEKL. V shed 0 bases and J shed 4 bases, with 12 bases lying between them. Here the CDR3 DNA reads TGCGCCAGCAGCCAAGATGCAGCAGAAAGCTATGGCTACACCTTC. It encodes CASSQDAAESYGYTF.

This clonotype was seen a few times. The chain uses TRBV20-1 and TRBJ2-1, with D uncertain. From germline, CDR1 is DFQATT and CDR2 SNEGSKA (reference sequence). Trimming pared 6 bases from V and 0 bases from J, leaving 15 bases between. The CDR3 runs 15 residues. The CDR3 loop is CSAPIQRSSYNEQFF. CDR3 nucleotides: TGCAGTGCCCCCATCCAGAGGAGCTCCTACAATGAGCAGTTCTTC.

This clonotype has at least ten counts. This chain uses TRBV11-3 with TRBJ2-5; possibly TRBD1 or TRBD2 for D (5 bases each). Germline assignment: CDR1 SGHNT and CDR2 YENEEA. This CDR3 contains 15 residues. Trimming pared 5 bases from V and 0 bases from J, leaving 13 bases between. CDR3 DNA sequence: TGTGCCAGCAGCCTTGGGGGAGAGTACCAAGAGACCCAGTACTTC. This translates into CASSLGGEYQETQYF.

This clonotype has at least ten counts. CDR3: CASSLGGTHTDTQYF. The CDR3 coding sequence is TGTGCCAGCAGCTTGGGGGGGACCCACACAGATACGCAGTATTTT. J is TRBJ2-3 and V is TRBV5-4; tentatively, D is TRBD1 or TRBD2 (5 bases each). The V gene lost 0 bases and the J gene lost 2 bases, with 10 bases spanning the gap. The CDR3 is 15 residues long. Germline V gene sequence: CDR1 SGHNT, CDR2 YYREEE (reference sequence).

This chain uses TRBV25-1 with TRBJ2-1; unclear D gene. The CDR3 is made up of 15 amino acids. Germline lookup yields CDR1 MGHDK and CDR2 SYGVNS. V lost 3 bases and J lost 4, with 13 bases in between. The CDR3 DNA is TGTGCCAGCAGTGAGAGTGGGCGTAAGTACAATGAGCAGTTCTTC. Translated, it gives CASSESGRKYNEQFF.

Comments on this clonotype: A much larger clonotype is one base distant, so this may be a read error. The V gene is TRBV5-1, the J gene TRBJ1-1; tentatively, D is TRBD1 (5 bases). The V end was cut by 2 bases, the J end by 5 bases, with 13 bases between. CDR1 is SGHRS, CDR2 YFSETQ, per germline. The CDR3 is made up of 14 amino acids. In nucleotides, the CDR3 is TGCGCCAGCAGCTTTTCAGGGATGGGGACTGAAGCTTTCTTT. It yields the protein CASSFSGMGTEAFF.

The V and J genes are TRBV7-3 and TRBJ1-2; perhaps TRBD1 as D (6 bases). Germline V lookup: CDR1 SGHTA, CDR2 FQGTGA. The CDR3 totals 13 residues. V lost 5 bases and J lost 8, with 15 bases in between. The chain's CDR3 is CASSPKTGRGYTF. The CDR3 bases are TGTGCCAGCAGCCCCAAGACAGGACGGGGCTACACCTTC.

Ten or more counts support this clonotype. This sequence joins TRBV7-2 and TRBJ2-3; either TRBD1 or TRBD2 may supply D (5 bases each). In germline, CDR1 is SGHTA, CDR2 FQGNSA. The V and J ends lost 8 bases and 0 bases respectively, with 12 bases between them. CDR3 length equals 14 residues. The CDR3 region is CASLQGASTDTQYF. DNA for the CDR3: TGTGCCAGCCTCCAGGGAGCTAGCACAGATACGCAGTATTTT.

This clonotype has a count of ten or more. The chain joins TRBV11-2 to TRBJ2-5; 9 nucleotides align to TRBD2. Germline V gives CDR1 SGHAT, CDR2 FQNNGV. J gave up 5 bases and V 6 bases, and 16 bases lay outside the gene matches. This CDR3 contains 17 residues. CDR3 nucleotide sequence: TGTGCCAGCAGGCCGAGATGGACTAGCGCATTCGTGGAGACCCAGTACTTC. It codes for CASRPRWTSAFVETQYF.

The V and J genes are TRBV5-1 and TRBJ2-2; D is perhaps TRBD1 (6 bases). Germline V gene lookup returns CDR1 SGHRS and CDR2 YFSETQ. This CDR3 contains 15 residues. V was trimmed by 4 bases and J by 5 bases, leaving 15 bases between them. The CDR3 loop reads CASSQTNRETGELFF. For the CDR3, the DNA is TGCGCCAGCAGCCAGACTAACAGGGAAACCGGGGAGCTGTTTTTT. The complete variable domain, with remaining parts taken from reference TRBV5-1 and TRBJ2-2, reads KAGVTQTPRYLIKTRGQQVTLSCSPISGHRSVSWYQQTPGQGLQFLFEYFSETQRNKGNFPGRFSGRQFSNSRSEMNVSTLELGDSALYLCASSQTNRETGELFFGEGSRLTVL.